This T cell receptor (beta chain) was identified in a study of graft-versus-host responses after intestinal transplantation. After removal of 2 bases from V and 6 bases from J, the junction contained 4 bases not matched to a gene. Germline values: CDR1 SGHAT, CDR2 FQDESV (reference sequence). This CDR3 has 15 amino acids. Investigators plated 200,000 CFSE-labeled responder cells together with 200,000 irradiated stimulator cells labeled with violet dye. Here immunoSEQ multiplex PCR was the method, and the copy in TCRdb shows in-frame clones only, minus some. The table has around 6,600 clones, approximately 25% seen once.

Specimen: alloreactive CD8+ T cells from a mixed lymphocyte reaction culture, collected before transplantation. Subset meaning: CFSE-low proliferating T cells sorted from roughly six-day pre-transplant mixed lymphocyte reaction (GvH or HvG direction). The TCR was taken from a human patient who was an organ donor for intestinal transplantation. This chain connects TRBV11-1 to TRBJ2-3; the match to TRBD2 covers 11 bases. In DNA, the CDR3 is TGTGCCAGCAGCTTAACTAGCGGGAGTGGTGATACGCAGTATTTT. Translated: CASSLTSGSGDTQYF.